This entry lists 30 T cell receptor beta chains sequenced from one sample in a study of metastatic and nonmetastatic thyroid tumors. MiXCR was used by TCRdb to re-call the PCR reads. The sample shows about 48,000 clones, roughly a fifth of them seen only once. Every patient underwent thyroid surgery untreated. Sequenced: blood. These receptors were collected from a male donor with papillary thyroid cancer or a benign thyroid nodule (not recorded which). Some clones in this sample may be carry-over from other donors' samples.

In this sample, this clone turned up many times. CDR3 in DNA: TGCAGTGCTAGAGAGAAACAGGGTTCCCGGGATCGCAATGAGCAGTTCTTC. Protein: CSAREKQGSRDRNEQFF. The chain is built from TRBV20-1 and TRBJ2-1, with D possibly matching TRBD1 (6 bases). The germline V gene has CDR1 DFQATT and CDR2 SNEGSKA (reference sequence). This CDR3 has 17 amino acids. Trimming removed 0 bases at V and 6 bases at J, with 21 bases between.

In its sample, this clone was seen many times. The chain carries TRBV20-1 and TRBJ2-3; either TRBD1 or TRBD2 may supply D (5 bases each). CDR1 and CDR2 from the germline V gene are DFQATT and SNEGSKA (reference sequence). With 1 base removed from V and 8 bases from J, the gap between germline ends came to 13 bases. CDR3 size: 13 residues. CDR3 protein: CSARGEGQGTQYF. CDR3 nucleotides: TGCAGTGCTAGAGGCGAGGGCCAGGGTACGCAGTATTTT.

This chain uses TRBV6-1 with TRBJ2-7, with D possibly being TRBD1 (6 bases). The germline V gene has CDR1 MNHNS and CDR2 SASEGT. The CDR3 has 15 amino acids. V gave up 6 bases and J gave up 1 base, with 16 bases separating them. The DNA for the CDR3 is TGTGCCAGCAGAGAACAGGGAGACGTATCCTACGAGCAGTACTTC. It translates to CASREQGDVSYEQYF.

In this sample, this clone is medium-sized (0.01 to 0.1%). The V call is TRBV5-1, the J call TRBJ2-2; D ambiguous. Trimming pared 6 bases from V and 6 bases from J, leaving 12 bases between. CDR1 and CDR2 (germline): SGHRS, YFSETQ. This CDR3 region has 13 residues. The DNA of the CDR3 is TGCGCCAGCACCTCTAGAAGGGCCGGGGAGCTGTTTTTT. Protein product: CASTSRRAGELFF.

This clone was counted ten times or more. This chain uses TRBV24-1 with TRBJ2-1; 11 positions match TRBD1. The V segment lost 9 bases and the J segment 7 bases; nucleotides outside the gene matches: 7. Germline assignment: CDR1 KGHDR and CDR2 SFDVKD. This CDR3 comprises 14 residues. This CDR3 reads CATSGTGGSNEQFF. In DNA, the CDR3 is TGTGCCACCTCCGGGACAGGGGGATCGAATGAGCAGTTCTTC.

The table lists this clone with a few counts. The CDR3 nucleotides read TGTGCCAGCTCTCCCGGACTAGCGAAAAACTACAATGAGCAGTTCTTC. It specifies CASSPGLAKNYNEQFF. The chain carries TRBV28 and TRBJ2-1; TRBD2 matches at 9 bases. The CDR3 is 16 residues long. V dropped 8 bases and J dropped 3; count of bases not matched to a gene: 11. CDR1 and CDR2 from the germline V gene are MDHEN and SYDVKM.

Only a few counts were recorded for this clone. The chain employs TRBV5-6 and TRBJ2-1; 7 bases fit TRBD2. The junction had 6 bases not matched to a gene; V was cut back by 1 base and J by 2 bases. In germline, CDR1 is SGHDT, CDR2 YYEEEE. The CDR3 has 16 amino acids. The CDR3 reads CASSLNGGRTYNEQFF. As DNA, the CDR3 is TGTGCCAGCAGCTTGAATGGCGGGAGAACCTACAATGAGCAGTTCTTC.

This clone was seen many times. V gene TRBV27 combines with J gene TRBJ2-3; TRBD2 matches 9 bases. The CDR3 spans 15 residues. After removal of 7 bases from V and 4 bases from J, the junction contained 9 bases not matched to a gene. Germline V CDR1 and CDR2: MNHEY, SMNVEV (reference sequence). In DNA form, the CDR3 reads TGTGCCAGCACCGCATTAGCGGGAGAAGCAGATACGCAGTATTTT. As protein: CASTALAGEADTQYF.

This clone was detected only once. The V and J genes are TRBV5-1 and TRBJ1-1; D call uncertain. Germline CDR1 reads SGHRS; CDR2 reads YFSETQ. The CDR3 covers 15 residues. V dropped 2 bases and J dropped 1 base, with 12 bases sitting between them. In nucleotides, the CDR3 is TGCGCCAGCAGCTTAGCAGCCGGACCGAACACTGAAGCTTTCTTT. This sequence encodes CASSLAAGPNTEAFF. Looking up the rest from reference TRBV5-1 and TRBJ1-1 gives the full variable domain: KAGVTQTPRYLIKTRGQQVTLSCSPISGHRSVSWYQQTPGQGLQFLFEYFSETQRNKGNFPGRFSGRQFSNSRSEMNVSTLELGDSALYLCASSLAAGPNTEAFFGQGTRLTVV.

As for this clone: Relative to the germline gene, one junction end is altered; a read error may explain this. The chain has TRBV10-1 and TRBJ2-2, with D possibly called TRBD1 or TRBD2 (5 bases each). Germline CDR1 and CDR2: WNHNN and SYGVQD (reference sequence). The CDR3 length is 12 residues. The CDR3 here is CASILGTGELFF. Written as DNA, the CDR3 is TGCGCCAGCATTCTGGGGACCGGGGAGCTGTTTTTC.

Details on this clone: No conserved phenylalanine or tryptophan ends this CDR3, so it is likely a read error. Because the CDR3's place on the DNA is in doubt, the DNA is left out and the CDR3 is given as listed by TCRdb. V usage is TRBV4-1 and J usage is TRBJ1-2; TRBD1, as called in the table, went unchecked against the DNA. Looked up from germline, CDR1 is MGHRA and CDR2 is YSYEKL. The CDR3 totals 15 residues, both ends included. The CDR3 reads CATSQDPGHSYGYSL.

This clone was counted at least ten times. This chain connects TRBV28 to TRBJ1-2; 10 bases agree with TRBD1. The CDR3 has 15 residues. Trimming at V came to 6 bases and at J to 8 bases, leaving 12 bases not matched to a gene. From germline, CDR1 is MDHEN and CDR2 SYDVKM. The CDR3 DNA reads TGTGCCAGCAGGGATGACAGGGGGCACATGGGCGGCTACACCTTC. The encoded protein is CASRDDRGHMGGYTF.

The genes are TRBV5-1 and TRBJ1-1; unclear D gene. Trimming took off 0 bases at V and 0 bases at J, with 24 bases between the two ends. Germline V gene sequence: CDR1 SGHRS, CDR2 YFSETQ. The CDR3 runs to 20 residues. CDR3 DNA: TGCGCCAGCAGCTTGGCCACACCGATGGCGAATGTGGTCTTGAACACTGAAGCTTTCTTT. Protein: CASSLATPMANVVLNTEAFF.

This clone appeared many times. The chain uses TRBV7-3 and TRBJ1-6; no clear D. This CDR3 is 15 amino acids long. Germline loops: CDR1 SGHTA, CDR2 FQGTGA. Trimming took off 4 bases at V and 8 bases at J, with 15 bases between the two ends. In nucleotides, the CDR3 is TGTGCCAGCAGCTCTCTTGGAGAGTACTATTCACCCCTCCACTTT. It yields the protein CASSSLGEYYSPLHF.

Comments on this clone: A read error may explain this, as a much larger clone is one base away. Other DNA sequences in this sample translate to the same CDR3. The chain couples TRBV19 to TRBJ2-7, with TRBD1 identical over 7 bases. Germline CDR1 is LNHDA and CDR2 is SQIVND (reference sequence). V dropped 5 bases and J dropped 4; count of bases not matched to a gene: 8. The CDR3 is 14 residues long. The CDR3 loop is CASSAGTGEYEQYF. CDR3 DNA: TGTGCCAGTAGTGCCGGTACAGGGGAATACGAGCAGTACTTC.

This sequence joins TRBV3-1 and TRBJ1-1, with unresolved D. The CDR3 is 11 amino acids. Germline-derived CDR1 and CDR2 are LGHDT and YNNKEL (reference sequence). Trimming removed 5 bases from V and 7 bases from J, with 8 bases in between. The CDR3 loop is CASSYLSEAFF. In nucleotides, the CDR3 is TGTGCCAGCAGCTATCTGAGTGAAGCTTTCTTT.

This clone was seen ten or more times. The CDR3 DNA sequence: TGTGCCAGCAGTTACGGGCAGGAGTTTCAAGCTTTCTTT. Translation gives CASSYGQEFQAFF. This chain links TRBV6-6 with TRBJ1-1; D gene uncertain. Per germline, CDR1 MNHNY and CDR2 SVGAGI (reference sequence). The CDR3 has 13 residues. The germline V and J ends were trimmed by 2 bases and 9 bases, with 13 bases remaining between them.

CDR3 in amino acids: CASSLKVAAVPYEQYF. The CDR3 DNA follows: TGTGCCAGCAGCTTAAAGGTGGCAGCGGTACCGTACGAGCAGTACTTC. This chain joins TRBV7-3 and TRBJ2-7; D possibly corresponds to TRBD2 (5 bases). The germline CDR1 and CDR2 sequences are SGHTA and FQGTGA. This CDR3 has 16 residues. Trimming took off 1 base at V and 4 bases at J, with 17 bases between the two ends.

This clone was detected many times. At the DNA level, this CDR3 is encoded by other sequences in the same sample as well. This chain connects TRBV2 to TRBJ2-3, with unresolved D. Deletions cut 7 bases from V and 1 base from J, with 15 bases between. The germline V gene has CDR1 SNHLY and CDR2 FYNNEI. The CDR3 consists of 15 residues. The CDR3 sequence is CASTYGAPGTDTQYF. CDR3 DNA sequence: TGTGCCAGCACGTACGGCGCCCCGGGCACAGATACGCAGTATTTT.

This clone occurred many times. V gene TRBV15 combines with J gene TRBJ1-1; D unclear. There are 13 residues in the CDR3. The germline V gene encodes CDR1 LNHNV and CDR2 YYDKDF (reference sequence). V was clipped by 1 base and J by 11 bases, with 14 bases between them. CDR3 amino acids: CATSRAGKGWAFF. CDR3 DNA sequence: TGTGCCACCAGCAGAGCGGGCAAAGGGTGGGCTTTCTTT.

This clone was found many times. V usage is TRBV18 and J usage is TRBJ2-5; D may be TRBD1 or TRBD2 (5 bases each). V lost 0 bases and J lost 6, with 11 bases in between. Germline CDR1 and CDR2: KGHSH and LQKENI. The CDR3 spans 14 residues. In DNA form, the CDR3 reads TGTGCCAGCTCACCACCGAGGGGTTACAAGACCCAGTACTTC. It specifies CASSPPRGYKTQYF.

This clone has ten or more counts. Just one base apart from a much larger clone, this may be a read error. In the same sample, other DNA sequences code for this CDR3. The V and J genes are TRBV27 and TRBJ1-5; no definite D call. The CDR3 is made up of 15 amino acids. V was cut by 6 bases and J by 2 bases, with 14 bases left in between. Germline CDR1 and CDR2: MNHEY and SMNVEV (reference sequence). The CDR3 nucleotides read TGTGCCAGCAGCTTAGGGCCTGAAGGCAATCAGCCCCAGCATTTT. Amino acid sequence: CASSLGPEGNQPQHF.

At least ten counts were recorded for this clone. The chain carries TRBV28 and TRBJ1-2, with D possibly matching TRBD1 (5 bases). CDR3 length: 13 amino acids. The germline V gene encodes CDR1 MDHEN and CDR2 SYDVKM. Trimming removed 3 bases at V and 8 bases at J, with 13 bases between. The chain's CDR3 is CASSLSTGEGYTF. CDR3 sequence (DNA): TGTGCCAGCAGTTTGTCTACAGGAGAAGGCTACACCTTC.

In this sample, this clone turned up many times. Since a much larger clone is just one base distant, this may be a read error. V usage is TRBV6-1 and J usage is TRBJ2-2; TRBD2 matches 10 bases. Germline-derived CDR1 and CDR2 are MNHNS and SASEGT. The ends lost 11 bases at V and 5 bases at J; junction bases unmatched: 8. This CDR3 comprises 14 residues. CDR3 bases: TGTGCCGGCGGTCTAGCGGGAGAAACCGGGGAGCTGTTTTTT. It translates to CAGGLAGETGELFF.

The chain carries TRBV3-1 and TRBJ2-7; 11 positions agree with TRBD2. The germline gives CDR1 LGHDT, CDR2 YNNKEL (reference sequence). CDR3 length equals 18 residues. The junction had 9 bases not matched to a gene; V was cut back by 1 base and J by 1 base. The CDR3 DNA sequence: TGTGCCAGCAGCCAAGGGGTACTAGCGGGAGCAGTGTCCTACGAGCAGTACTTC. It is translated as CASSQGVLAGAVSYEQYF.

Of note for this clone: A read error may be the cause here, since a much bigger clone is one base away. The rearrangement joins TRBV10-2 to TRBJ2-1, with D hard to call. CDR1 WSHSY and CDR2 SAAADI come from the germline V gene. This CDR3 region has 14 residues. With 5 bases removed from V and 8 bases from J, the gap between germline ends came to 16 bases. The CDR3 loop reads CASSRLLVNYEQFF. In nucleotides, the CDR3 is TGCGCCAGCAGTAGGTTGCTCGTCAATTATGAGCAGTTCTTC.

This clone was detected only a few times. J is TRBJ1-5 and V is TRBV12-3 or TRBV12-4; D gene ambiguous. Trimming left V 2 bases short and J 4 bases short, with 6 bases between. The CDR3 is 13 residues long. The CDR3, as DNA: TGTGCCAGCAGTTTAACGGCGAATCAGCCCCAGCATTTT. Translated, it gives CASSLTANQPQHF.

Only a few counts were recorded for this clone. The CDR3 protein is CASSIAVSTDTQYF. The CDR3 region has the DNA TGTGCCAGTAGCATTGCAGTGAGCACAGATACGCAGTATTTT. The V call is TRBV19, the J call TRBJ2-3; no clear D. V was pared by 6 bases and J by 0 bases, with 10 bases between. CDR3 size: 14 residues. The V gene's germline CDR1 is LNHDA and CDR2 SQIVND (reference sequence).

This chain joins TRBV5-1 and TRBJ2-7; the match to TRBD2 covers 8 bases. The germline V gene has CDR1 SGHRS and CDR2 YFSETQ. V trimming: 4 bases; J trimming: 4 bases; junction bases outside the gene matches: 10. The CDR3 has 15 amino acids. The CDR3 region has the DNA TGCGCCAGCAGCCTCTTAGGCGCTAGCGGGTACGAGCAGTACTTC. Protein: CASSLLGASGYEQYF.

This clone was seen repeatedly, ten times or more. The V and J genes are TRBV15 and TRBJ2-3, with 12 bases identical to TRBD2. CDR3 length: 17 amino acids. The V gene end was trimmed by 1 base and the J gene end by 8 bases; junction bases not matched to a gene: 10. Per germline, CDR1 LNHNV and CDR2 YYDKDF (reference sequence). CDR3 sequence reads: CATSRARTSGNRGTQYF. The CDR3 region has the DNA TGTGCCACCAGCAGAGCCAGGACTAGCGGGAACAGGGGTACGCAGTATTTT.